Each of the 26 T cell receptor beta chains below was sequenced from the same sample in a study of shared clonotypes between healthy human individuals. The assay was immunoSEQ multiplex PCR, and TCRdb's table has in-frame clones only and misses some. The repertoire consists of just over 2,000,000 clones, with about 94% occurring once and the leading ten covering more than 0.95%. Naive CD8 cells lacked CD45RO, underwent positive selection for CCR7 and left out terminally differentiated effector memory CD45RA+ cells. The specimen was naive CD8+ T cells sorted from blood. The receptors derive from a man younger than 30 in good health.

About this clone itself: The sample has other DNA sequences that encode this CDR3 too. V gene TRBV4-1 combines with J gene TRBJ2-2; D uncertain. This CDR3 has 13 residues. Germline V gene lookup returns CDR1 MGHRA and CDR2 YSYEKL. Trimming removed 2 bases at V and 5 bases at J, with 6 bases between. The CDR3 bases are TGCGCCAGCAGCCAACCCTCTACCGGGGAGCTGTTTTTT. Its protein is CASSQPSTGELFF.

V usage is TRBV27 and J usage is TRBJ2-3; 12 bases map to TRBD2. V was pared by 6 bases and J by 4 bases, with 8 bases of the junction left unmatched. The CDR3 extends over 16 amino acids. Germline CDR1 and CDR2: MNHEY and SMNVEV (reference sequence). This CDR3 reads CASSELLAGGPDTQYF. For the CDR3, the DNA is TGTGCCAGCAGCGAGCTACTAGCGGGAGGCCCAGATACGCAGTATTTT.

V is TRBV27 and J is TRBJ2-7; D remains ambiguous. V gave up 0 bases and J gave up 0 bases, with 12 bases separating them. Germline CDR1 and CDR2: MNHEY and SMNVEV (reference sequence). The CDR3 length is 16 residues. In DNA form, the CDR3 reads TGTGCCAGCAGTTTATCGGTCGAAATAAGCTCCTACGAGCAGTACTTC. This gives the protein CASSLSVEISSYEQYF.

This clone has just one count. V gene TRBV28 combines with J gene TRBJ2-7; no definite D call. V gave up 3 bases and J gave up 0 bases, with 18 bases separating them. The CDR3 covers 17 residues. The germline V gene has CDR1 MDHEN and CDR2 SYDVKM. The CDR3 DNA is TGTGCCAGCAGTTTTGGCCTCTGGGAACGGAGCTCCTACGAGCAGTACTTC. This gives the protein CASSFGLWERSSYEQYF.

J is TRBJ1-1 and V is TRBV5-6, with 7 bases fitting TRBD1. This CDR3 spans 15 amino acids. The junction had 6 bases not matched to a gene; V was cut back by 4 bases and J by 0 bases. Germline assignment: CDR1 SGHDT and CDR2 YYEEEE. CDR3 sequence (DNA): TGTGCCAGCAGCACCTTGACAGGGCTGAACACTGAAGCTTTCTTT. It yields the protein CASSTLTGLNTEAFF.

This CDR3 reads CASSYGNGGSEQFF. The DNA for the CDR3 is TGTGCCAGCAGTTATGGAAACGGAGGAAGTGAGCAGTTCTTC. V usage is TRBV27 and J usage is TRBJ2-1, with D perhaps matching TRBD2 (5 bases). V was cut by 4 bases and J by 9 bases, with 16 bases left in between. The germline CDR1 and CDR2 sequences are MNHEY and SMNVEV (reference sequence). The CDR3 runs 14 residues.

This CDR3 is CASQETNTGELFF. The CDR3 DNA reads TGTGCCAGCCAGGAAACGAACACCGGGGAGCTGTTTTTT. The genes are TRBV6-1 and TRBJ2-2; D not resolved. Germline loops: CDR1 MNHNS, CDR2 SASEGT. The CDR3 is 13 residues long. Trimming took off 8 bases at V and 0 bases at J, with 7 bases between the two ends.

The rearrangement uses TRBV30 and TRBJ2-7; D may be TRBD2 (6 bases). Germline CDR1 is GTSNPN and CDR2 is SVGIG (reference sequence). The germline V and J ends were trimmed by 2 bases and 3 bases, with 11 bases remaining between them. The CDR3 sequence is 13 residues long. The CDR3, as DNA: TGTGCCTGGAGTCCCCAGCGGGTCTACGAGCAGTACTTC. It specifies CAWSPQRVYEQYF.

Concerning this clone itself: Additional DNA sequences in this sample encode the identical CDR3. V usage is TRBV7-2 and J usage is TRBJ2-3; perhaps TRBD2 as D (7 bases). Trimming cost V 0 bases and J 5 bases, with 9 bases left between them. This CDR3 spans 14 amino acids. From germline, CDR1 is SGHTA and CDR2 FQGNSA. Here the CDR3 reads CASSLAGGEDTQYF. CDR3 sequence (DNA): TGTGCCAGCAGCTTAGCAGGGGGGGAAGATACGCAGTATTTT.

CDR3 in DNA: TGCGCCAGCAGCTTGTCGGTAAGCTCCTACGAGCAGTACTTC. Translated, it gives CASSLSVSSYEQYF. The chain has TRBV5-1 and TRBJ2-7; D gene unclear. CDR3 length: 14 residues. The V gene lost 1 base and the J gene lost 0 bases, with 8 bases spanning the gap. Germline V gene lookup returns CDR1 SGHRS and CDR2 YFSETQ.

V is TRBV4-2 and J is TRBJ2-7; D ambiguous. Trimming removed 4 bases from V and 1 base from J, with 11 bases in between. The germline CDR1 and CDR2 sequences are LGHNA and YNFKEQ. The CDR3 contains 14 residues. The CDR3 region has the DNA TGTGCCAGCAGCCCCCTTGGGGTATCCTACGAGCAGTACTTC. Its translation is CASSPLGVSYEQYF.

This rearrangement joins TRBV4-3 to TRBJ2-1; 7 bases align to TRBD2. CDR3 length equals 18 residues. Germline CDR1 reads LGHNA; CDR2 reads YSLEER. Trimming removed 0 bases from V and 14 bases from J; junction bases left unmatched: 22. CDR3 DNA sequence: TGCGCCAGCAGCCAAGAACCCTGGGGGGGAGAAGGCGAGTTGGAGGAGTTCTTC. It is translated as CASSQEPWGGEGELEEFF.

The chain links TRBV6-5 to TRBJ2-5; perhaps TRBD1 as D (6 bases). This CDR3 region has 16 residues. V lost 2 bases and J 0 bases, leaving 13 bases between the germline ends. CDR1 MNHEY and CDR2 SVGAGI come from the germline V gene. CDR3 DNA sequence: TGTGCCAGCAGTTACGGTAACAGGGAGTACCAAGAGACCCAGTACTTC. Translated, it gives CASSYGNREYQETQYF.

This clone was counted a few times. The chain is built from TRBV30 and TRBJ1-1; D is uncertain. Trimming removed 1 base from V and 2 bases from J, with 8 bases in between. The CDR3 is 13 residues long. Per germline, CDR1 GTSNPN and CDR2 SVGIG (reference sequence). CDR3 amino acids: CAWSGDINTEAFF. The CDR3 DNA follows: TGTGCCTGGAGTGGAGACATTAACACTGAAGCTTTCTTT. Full variable domain (remainder filled in from reference TRBV30 and TRBJ1-1): SQTIHQWPATLVQPVGSPLSLECTVEGTSNPNLYWYRQAAGRGLQLLFYSVGIGQISSEVPQNLSASRPQDRQFILSSKKLLLSDSGFYLCAWSGDINTEAFFGQGTRLTVV.

This chain links TRBV7-9 with TRBJ2-1, with a weak D call TRBD2 (5 bases). Germline CDR1 SEHNR, CDR2 FQNEAQ (reference sequence). V was clipped by 1 base and J by 13 bases, with 14 bases between them. This CDR3 has 13 amino acids. Here the CDR3 DNA reads TGTGCCAGCAGCTTAGGGACTGGCTCCCCACAGTTCTTC. Its protein product is CASSLGTGSPQFF. The full variable domain, with the rest looked up from reference TRBV7-9 and TRBJ2-1, is DTGVSQNPRHKITKRGQNVTFRCDPISEHNRLYWYRQTLGQGPEFLTYFQNEAQLEKSRLLSDRFSAERPKGSFSTLEIQRTEQGDSAMYLCASSLGTGSPQFFGPGTRLTVL.

This clone was seen once. This chain links TRBV4-1 with TRBJ2-1, with TRBD2 matching 9 bases. The CDR3 runs 16 residues. V was pared by 0 bases and J by 6 bases, with 6 bases of the junction left unmatched. Germline V gives CDR1 MGHRA, CDR2 YSYEKL. The CDR3 DNA reads TGCGCCAGCAGCCAAGATGCGGGGGGGTCGATCAATGAGCAGTTCTTC. Its translation is CASSQDAGGSINEQFF.

About this clone: This same CDR3 is encoded by further DNA sequences in the sample. This chain links TRBV13 with TRBJ2-3; no clear D. Germline assignment: CDR1 PRHDT and CDR2 FYEKMQ (reference sequence). The CDR3 consists of 12 residues. V was shortened by 9 bases and J by 1 base, with 8 bases between the two germline ends. The CDR3 loop reads CASSRGTDTQYF. The CDR3 nucleotides are TGTGCCAGTTCCCGGGGCACAGATACGCAGTATTTT.

In the case of this clone: Different DNA sequences within this sample yield the same CDR3. CDR3: CASSLGGGEQYF. The DNA for the CDR3 is TGCGCCAGCAGCCTCGGCGGTGGGGAGCAGTACTTC. The chain joins TRBV4-1 to TRBJ2-7; D remains unclear. V was pared by 4 bases and J by 7 bases, with 11 bases between. Per the germline V gene, CDR1 is MGHRA and CDR2 is YSYEKL. The CDR3 sequence is 12 residues long.

Of note for this clone: The sample carries other DNA sequences with the same CDR3. The chain employs TRBV29-1 and TRBJ2-7; 7 bases map to TRBD1. V lost 6 bases and J lost 0; bases outside the gene matches: 5. The V gene's germline CDR1 is SQVTM and CDR2 ANQGSEA. CDR3 size: 13 residues. CDR3 bases: TGCAGCGTCCTGACAGGGTTCTCCTACGAGCAGTACTTC. Protein sequence: CSVLTGFSYEQYF.

This clone was detected once. The V gene is TRBV6-6, the J gene TRBJ1-2, with 9 positions matching TRBD1. J lost 6 bases, V lost 7 bases, and 6 bases had no gene match. Per the germline V gene, CDR1 is MNHNY and CDR2 is SVGAGI (reference sequence). The CDR3 covers 13 residues. This chain's CDR3 is CASTLTGGDGYTF. In nucleotides, the CDR3 is TGTGCCAGCACCCTGACAGGGGGGGATGGCTACACCTTC.

The V and J genes are TRBV5-4 and TRBJ2-7; D ambiguous. Germline V gene data show CDR1 as SGHNT and CDR2 as YYREEE (reference sequence). CDR3 length: 14 residues. V was cut by 2 bases and J by 2 bases, with 11 bases left in between. The chain's CDR3 is CASSFIGGPYEQYF. CDR3 DNA sequence: TGTGCCAGCAGCTTCATCGGTGGGCCCTACGAGCAGTACTTC.

J is TRBJ1-3 and V is TRBV28, with 9 bases aligning to TRBD1. The trim removed 2 bases at V and 5 bases at J, leaving 4 bases unmatched. Germline CDR1 is MDHEN and CDR2 is SYDVKM. This CDR3 has 15 residues. The DNA for the CDR3 is TGTGCCAGCAGTTTACGACAGGGGGGTCGAAACACCATATATTTT. This translates into CASSLRQGGRNTIYF.

This sequence joins TRBV6-5 and TRBJ2-5; possibly TRBD1 for D (8 bases). V lost 7 bases, J lost 5 bases, and 20 bases lay in between. The germline gives CDR1 MNHEY, CDR2 SVGAGI. CDR3 size: 15 residues. DNA of the CDR3: TGTGCCAGCAACCCGACAGGGGAGGGGGCGGAGACCCAGTACTTC. It codes for CASNPTGEGAETQYF.

The CDR3 is CASTPGQGDYGYTF. The CDR3 DNA sequence: TGTGCCAGCACCCCGGGACAGGGTGACTATGGCTACACCTTC. The chain links TRBV13 to TRBJ1-2; TRBD1 matches at 9 bases. Germline V gives CDR1 PRHDT, CDR2 FYEKMQ (reference sequence). The CDR3 has 14 amino acids. Germline trimming cut 7 bases from V and 3 bases from J; bases unmatched to any gene: 6. Variable domain in full (rest from reference TRBV13 and TRBJ1-2): AAGVIQSPRHLIKEKRETATLKCYPIPRHDTVYWYQQGPGQDPQFLISFYEKMQSDKGSIPDRFSAQQFSDYHSELNMSSLELGDSALYFCASTPGQGDYGYTFGSGTRLTVV.

The chain is built from TRBV15 and TRBJ1-4; TRBD1 aligns across 7 bases. Trimming at V came to 3 bases and at J to 1 base, leaving 5 bases not matched to a gene. Germline V CDR1 and CDR2: LNHNV, YYDKDF (reference sequence). This CDR3 region has 16 residues. The chain's CDR3 is CATSSPPGGTNEKLFF. The CDR3 DNA is TGTGCCACCAGCAGTCCTCCAGGGGGAACTAATGAAAAACTGTTTTTT.

This chain connects TRBV7-6 to TRBJ2-7; D uncertain. The V gene lost 3 bases and the J gene lost 0 bases, with 15 bases spanning the gap. CDR1 SGHVS and CDR2 FNYEAQ come from the germline V gene. The CDR3 length is 16 residues. The CDR3 protein is CASSFHGTAPSYEQYF. The CDR3 nucleotides read TGTGCCAGCAGCTTCCACGGTACAGCGCCCTCCTACGAGCAGTACTTC.